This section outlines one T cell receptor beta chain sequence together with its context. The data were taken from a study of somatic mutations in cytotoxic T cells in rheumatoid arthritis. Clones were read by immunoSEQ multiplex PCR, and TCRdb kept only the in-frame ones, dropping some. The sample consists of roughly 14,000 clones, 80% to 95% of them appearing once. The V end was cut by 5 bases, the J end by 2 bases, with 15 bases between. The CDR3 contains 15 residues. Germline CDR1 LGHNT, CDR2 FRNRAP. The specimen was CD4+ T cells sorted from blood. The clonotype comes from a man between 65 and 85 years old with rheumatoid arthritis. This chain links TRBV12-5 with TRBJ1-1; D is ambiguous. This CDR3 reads CASGPPVERNTEAFF. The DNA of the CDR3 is TGTGCTAGTGGTCCCCCCGTGGAGAGAAACACTGAAGCTTTCTTT.